This T cell receptor beta chain was documented in a study of T cell responses to AZD1222 COVID-19 vaccine. The study's findings and limits: It should be noted that donors were predominantly white British and more often female, and clonal diversity was possibly underestimated.

Measured with immunoSEQ multiplex PCR; TCRdb has only the in-frame clones, and not every one. The sample has tens of thousands of clones; around 90% are singletons. With respect to this clone: Its specificity is unknown.

Germline-derived CDR1 and CDR2 are LGHDT and YNNKEL (reference sequence). The CDR3 has 14 amino acids. Trimming removed 0 bases from V and 6 bases from J, with 10 bases in between. Sequencing used peripheral blood, obtained on day 0 of AZD1222 vaccination. The receptor was derived from an adult in good health. The chain links TRBV3-1 (or the pseudogene TRBV3-2) to TRBJ2-3; possible D gene TRBD2, 5 bases. This CDR3 is CASSQDQPGDTQYF. As DNA, the CDR3 is TGTGCCAGCAGCCAAGATCAACCGGGGGATACGCAGTATTTT.